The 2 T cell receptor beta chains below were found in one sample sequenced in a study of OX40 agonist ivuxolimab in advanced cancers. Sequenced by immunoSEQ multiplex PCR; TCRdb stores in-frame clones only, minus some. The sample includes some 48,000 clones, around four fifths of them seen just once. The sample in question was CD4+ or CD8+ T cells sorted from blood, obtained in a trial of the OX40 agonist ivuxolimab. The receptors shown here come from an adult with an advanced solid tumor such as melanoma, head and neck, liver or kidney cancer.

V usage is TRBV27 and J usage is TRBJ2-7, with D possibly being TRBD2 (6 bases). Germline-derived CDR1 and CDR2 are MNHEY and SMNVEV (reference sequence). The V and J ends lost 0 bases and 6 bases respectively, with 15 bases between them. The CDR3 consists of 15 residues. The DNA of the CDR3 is TGTGCCAGCAGTTTATCTGGGGGGAGCCCCTCCGAGCAGTACTTC. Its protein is CASSLSGGSPSEQYF.

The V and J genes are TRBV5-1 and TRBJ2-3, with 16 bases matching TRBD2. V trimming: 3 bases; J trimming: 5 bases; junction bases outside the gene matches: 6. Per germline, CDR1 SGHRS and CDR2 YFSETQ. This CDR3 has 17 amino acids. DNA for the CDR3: TGCGCCAGCAGCTGGACCGGGACTAGCGGGAGGGAAGATACGCAGTATTTT. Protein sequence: CASSWTGTSGREDTQYF.